This T cell receptor beta chain was documented in a study of spatial heterogeneity in lung cancer. Findings and limits, study-wide: Mutation tallies in tumors tracked expanded intratumoral alpha and beta TCR counts. Ubiquitous nonsynonymous mutations were tracked by counts of ubiquitous expanded TCRs, and regional ones by counts of regional expanded TCRs.

Time point here: sample taken at primary tumor resection. No cells were sorted before sequencing. The whole RNA sequenced was extracted from tumor, nontumor lung or frozen PBMC. Carried by each TCR cDNA molecule was a unique molecular identifier. TCRdb re-analysed the 5' RACE reads in MiXCR, keeping a single row per CDR3 protein. The sample contains around 2,700 distinct CDR3 sequences, approximately 10% of which appear only once. This clonotype is termed medium-sized (0.01 to 0.1%). Its antigen is unknown. Per the germline V gene, CDR1 is SGDLS and CDR2 is YYNGEE. Trimming took 3 bases from V and 5 from J; bases not matched to a gene: 13. There are 17 residues in the CDR3.

This sample comprised lung tumor tissue, obtained at surgery. This rearrangement joins TRBV9 to TRBJ2-1; 8 bases fit TRBD2. The clonotype comes from a female donor with early-stage non-small cell lung cancer. The CDR3 reads CASSANPFGGGNNEQFF. Written as DNA, the CDR3 is TGTGCCAGCAGCGCGAATCCATTTGGCGGGGGGAACAATGAGCAGTTCTTC.